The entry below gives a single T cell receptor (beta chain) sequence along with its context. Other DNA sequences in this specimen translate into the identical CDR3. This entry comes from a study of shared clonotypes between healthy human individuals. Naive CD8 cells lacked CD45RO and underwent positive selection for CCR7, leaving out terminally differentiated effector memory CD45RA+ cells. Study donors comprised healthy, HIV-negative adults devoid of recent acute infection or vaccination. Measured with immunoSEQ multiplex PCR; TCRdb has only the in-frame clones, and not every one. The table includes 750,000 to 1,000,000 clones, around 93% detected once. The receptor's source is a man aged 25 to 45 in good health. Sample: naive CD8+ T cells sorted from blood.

The CDR3 DNA is TGTGCCAGCAGTTTGCTGGCTAGCACAGATACGCAGTATTTT. This encodes CASSLLASTDTQYF. The chain uses TRBV27 and TRBJ2-3; D gene uncertain. Looked up from germline, CDR1 is MNHEY and CDR2 is SMNVEV (reference sequence). The V gene lost 3 bases and the J gene lost 0 bases, with 7 bases spanning the gap. The CDR3 extends over 14 amino acids.